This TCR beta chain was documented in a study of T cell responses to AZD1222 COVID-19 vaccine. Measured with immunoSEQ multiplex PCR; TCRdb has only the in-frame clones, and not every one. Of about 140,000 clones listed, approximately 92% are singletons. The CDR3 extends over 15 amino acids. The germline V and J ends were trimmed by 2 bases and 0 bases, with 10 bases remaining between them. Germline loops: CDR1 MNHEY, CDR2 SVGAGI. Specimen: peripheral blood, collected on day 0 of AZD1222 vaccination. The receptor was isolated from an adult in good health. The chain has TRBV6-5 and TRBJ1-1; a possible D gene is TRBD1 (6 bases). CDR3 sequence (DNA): TGTGCCAGCAGTTACACCACAGGGCTGAACACTGAAGCTTTCTTT. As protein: CASSYTTGLNTEAFF.